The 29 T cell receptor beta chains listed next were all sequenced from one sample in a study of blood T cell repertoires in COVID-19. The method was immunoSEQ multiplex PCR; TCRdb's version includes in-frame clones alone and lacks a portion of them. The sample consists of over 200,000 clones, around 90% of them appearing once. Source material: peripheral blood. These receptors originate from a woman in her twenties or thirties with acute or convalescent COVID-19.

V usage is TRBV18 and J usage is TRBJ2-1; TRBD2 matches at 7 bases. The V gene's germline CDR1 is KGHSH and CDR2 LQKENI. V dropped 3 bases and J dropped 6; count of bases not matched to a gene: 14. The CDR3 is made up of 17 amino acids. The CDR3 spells CASSPQRAGPPSNEQFF. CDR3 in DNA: TGTGCCAGCTCACCCCAAAGAGCGGGGCCGCCCAGCAATGAGCAGTTCTTC.

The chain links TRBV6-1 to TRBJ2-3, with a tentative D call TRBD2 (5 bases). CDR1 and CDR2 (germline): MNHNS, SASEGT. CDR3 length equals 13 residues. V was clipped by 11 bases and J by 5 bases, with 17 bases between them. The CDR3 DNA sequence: TGTGCCGTAACAAGAGAGGGCCAAGATACGCAGTATTTT. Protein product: CAVTREGQDTQYF.

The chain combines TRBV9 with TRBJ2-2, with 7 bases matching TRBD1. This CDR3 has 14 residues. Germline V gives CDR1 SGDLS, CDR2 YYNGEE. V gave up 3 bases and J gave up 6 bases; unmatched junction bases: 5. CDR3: CASSARQGPGELFF. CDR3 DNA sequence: TGTGCCAGCAGCGCCCGACAGGGTCCCGGGGAGCTGTTTTTT.

CDR3 bases: TGCAGCGTTCTATTGCCCGGGACAGGGGGGCAAAATCAGCCCCAGCATTTT. This translates into CSVLLPGTGGQNQPQHF. This chain connects TRBV29-1 to TRBJ1-5, with TRBD1 identical over 11 bases. The CDR3 totals 17 residues. Germline CDR1 is SQVTM and CDR2 is ANQGSEA. V trimming: 5 bases; J trimming: 4 bases; junction bases outside the gene matches: 13. The variable domain in full, with the rest retrieved from reference TRBV29-1 and TRBJ1-5, is SAVISQKPSRDICQRGTSLTIQCQVDSQVTMMFWYRQQPGQSLTLIATANQGSEATYESGFVIDKFPISRPNLTFSTLTVSNMSPEDSSIYLCSVLLPGTGGQNQPQHFGDGTRLSIL.

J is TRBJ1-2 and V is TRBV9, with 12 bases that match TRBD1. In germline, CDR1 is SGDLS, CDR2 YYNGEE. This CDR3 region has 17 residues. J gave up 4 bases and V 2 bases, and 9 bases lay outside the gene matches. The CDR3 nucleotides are TGTGCCAGCAGCGTCGGCCCGGGACAGGGGGCCAGCTATGGCTACACCTTC. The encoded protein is CASSVGPGQGASYGYTF.

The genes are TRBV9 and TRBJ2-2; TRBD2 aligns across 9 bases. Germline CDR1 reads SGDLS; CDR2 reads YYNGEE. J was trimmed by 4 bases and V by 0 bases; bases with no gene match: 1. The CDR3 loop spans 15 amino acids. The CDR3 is CASSVEAGGTGELFF. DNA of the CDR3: TGTGCCAGCAGCGTAGAAGCGGGAGGCACCGGGGAGCTGTTTTTT.

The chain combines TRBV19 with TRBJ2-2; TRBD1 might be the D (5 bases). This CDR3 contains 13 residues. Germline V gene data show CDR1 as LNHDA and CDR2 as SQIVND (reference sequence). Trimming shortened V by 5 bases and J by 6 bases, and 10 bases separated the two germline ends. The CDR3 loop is CASSYQGAGELFF. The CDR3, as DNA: TGTGCCAGTAGTTACCAGGGCGCCGGGGAGCTGTTTTTT.

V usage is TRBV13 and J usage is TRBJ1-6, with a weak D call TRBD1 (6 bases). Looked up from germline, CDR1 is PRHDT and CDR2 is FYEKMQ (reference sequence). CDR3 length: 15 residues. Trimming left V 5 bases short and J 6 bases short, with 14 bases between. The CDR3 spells CASSQGTPPNSPLHF. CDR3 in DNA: TGTGCCAGCAGCCAAGGGACACCGCCTAATTCACCCCTCCACTTT.

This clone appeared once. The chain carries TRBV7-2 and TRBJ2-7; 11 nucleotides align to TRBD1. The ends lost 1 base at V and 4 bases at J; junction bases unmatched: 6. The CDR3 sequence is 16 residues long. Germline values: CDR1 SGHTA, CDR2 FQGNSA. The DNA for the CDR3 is TGTGCCAGCAGCTTAGGTCCGGGACAGGGGGTTTACGAGCAGTACTTC. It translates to CASSLGPGQGVYEQYF.

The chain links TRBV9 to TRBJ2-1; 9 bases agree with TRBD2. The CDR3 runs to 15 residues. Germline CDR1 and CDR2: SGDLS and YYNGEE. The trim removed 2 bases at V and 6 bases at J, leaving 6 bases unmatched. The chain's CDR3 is CASSVSGRTGNEQFF. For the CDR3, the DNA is TGTGCCAGCAGCGTTAGCGGGAGAACGGGCAATGAGCAGTTCTTC.

CDR3 sequence reads: CASSPSGTGIHEQYF. CDR3 nucleotide sequence: TGTGCCAGCAGCCCGTCCGGGACAGGGATCCACGAGCAGTACTTC. V gene TRBV7-9 combines with J gene TRBJ2-7; TRBD1 agrees at 9 bases. The CDR3 sequence is 15 residues long. After removal of 5 bases from V and 5 bases from J, the junction contained 10 bases not matched to a gene. Germline V gene sequence: CDR1 SEHNR, CDR2 FQNEAQ (reference sequence).

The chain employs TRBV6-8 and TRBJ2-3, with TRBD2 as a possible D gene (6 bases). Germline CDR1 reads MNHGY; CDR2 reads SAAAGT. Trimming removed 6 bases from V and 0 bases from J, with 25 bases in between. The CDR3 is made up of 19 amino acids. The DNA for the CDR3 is TGTGCCAGCAGACGGGACTCGGGGTTTGTCCCGACTAGCACAGATACGCAGTATTTT. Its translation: CASRRDSGFVPTSTDTQYF.

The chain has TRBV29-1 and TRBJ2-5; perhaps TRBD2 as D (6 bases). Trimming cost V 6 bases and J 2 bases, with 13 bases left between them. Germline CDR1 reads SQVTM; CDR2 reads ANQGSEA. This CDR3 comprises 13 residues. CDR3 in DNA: TGCAGCGTCGACGCGGCGGGACAAGAGACCCAGTACTTC. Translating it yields CSVDAAGQETQYF.

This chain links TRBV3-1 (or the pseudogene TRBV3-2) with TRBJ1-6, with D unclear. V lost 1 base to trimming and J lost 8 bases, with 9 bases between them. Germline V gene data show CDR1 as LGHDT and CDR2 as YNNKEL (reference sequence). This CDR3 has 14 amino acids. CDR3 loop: CASSQVATDSPLHF. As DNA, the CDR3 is TGTGCCAGCAGCCAAGTGGCGACTGATTCACCCCTCCACTTT.

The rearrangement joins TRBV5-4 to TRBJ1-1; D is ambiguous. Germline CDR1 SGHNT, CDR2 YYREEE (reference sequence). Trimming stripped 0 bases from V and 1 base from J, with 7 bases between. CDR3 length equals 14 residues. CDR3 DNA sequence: TGTGCCAGCAGCTTGGCACAAACGAACACTGAAGCTTTCTTT. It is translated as CASSLAQTNTEAFF.

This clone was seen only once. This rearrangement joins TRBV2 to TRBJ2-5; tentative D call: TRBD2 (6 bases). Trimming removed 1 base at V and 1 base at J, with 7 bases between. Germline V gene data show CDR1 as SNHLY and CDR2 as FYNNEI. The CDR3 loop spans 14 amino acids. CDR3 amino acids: CASSEGGLQETQYF. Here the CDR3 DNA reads TGTGCCAGCAGTGAAGGGGGACTCCAAGAGACCCAGTACTTC.

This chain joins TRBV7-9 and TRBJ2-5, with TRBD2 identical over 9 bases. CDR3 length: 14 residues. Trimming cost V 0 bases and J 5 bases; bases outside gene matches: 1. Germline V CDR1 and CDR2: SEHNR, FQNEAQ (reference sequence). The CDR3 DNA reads TGTGCCAGCAGCTTAGCCACTAGCGGGGAGACCCAGTACTTC. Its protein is CASSLATSGETQYF. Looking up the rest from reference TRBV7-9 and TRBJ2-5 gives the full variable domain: DTGVSQNPRHKITKRGQNVTFRCDPISEHNRLYWYRQTLGQGPEFLTYFQNEAQLEKSRLLSDRFSAERPKGSFSTLEIQRTEQGDSAMYLCASSLATSGETQYFGPGTRLLVL.

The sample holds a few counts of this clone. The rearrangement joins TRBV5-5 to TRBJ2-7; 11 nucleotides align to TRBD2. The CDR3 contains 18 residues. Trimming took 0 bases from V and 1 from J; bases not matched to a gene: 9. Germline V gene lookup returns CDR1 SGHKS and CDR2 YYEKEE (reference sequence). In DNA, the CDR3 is TGTGCCAGCAGCTTGGAGGTACTAGCGGGAGTCGGGTCCTACGAGCAGTACTTC. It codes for CASSLEVLAGVGSYEQYF.

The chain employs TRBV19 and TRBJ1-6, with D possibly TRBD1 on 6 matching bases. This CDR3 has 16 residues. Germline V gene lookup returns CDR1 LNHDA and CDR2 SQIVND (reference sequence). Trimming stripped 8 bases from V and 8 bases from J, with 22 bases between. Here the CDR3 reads CASSRRWTEKDSPLHF. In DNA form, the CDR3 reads TGTGCCAGTTCGAGGCGATGGACAGAAAAAGATTCACCCCTCCACTTT.

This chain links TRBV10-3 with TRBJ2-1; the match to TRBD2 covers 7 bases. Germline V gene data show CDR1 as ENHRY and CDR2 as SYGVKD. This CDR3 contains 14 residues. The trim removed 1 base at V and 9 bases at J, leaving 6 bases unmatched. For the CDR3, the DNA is TGTGCCATCAGTGAGTTGACTAGCTCGGGTGAGCAGTTCTTC. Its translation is CAISELTSSGEQFF.

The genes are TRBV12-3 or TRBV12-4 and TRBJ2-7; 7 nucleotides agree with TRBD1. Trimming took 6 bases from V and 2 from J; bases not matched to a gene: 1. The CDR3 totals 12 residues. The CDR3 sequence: CASRGQTYEQYF. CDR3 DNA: TGTGCCAGCAGGGGACAGACCTACGAGCAGTACTTC.

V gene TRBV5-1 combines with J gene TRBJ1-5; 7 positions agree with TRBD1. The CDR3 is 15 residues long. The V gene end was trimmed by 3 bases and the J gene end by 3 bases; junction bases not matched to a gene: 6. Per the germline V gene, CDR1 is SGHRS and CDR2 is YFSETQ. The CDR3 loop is CASSWSGQINQPQHF. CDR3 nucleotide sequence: TGCGCCAGCAGCTGGTCGGGACAGATCAATCAGCCCCAGCATTTT.

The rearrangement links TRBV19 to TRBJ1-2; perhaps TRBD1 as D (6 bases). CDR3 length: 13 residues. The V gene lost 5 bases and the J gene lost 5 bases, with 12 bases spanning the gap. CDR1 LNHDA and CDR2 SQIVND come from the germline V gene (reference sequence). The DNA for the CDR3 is TGTGCCAGTAGTGGCACAGGGTTTTATGGCTACACCTTC. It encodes CASSGTGFYGYTF.

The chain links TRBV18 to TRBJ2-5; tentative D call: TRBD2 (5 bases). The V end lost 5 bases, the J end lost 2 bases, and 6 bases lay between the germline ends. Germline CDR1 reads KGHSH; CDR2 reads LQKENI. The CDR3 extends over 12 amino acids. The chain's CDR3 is CASSSGQETQYF. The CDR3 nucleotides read TGTGCCAGCTCATCGGGACAAGAGACCCAGTACTTC. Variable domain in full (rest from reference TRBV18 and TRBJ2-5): NAGVMQNPRHLVRRRGQEARLRCSPMKGHSHVYWYRQLPEEGLKFMVYLQKENIIDESGMPKERFSAEFPKEGPSILRIQQVVRGDSAAYFCASSSGQETQYFGPGTRLLVL.

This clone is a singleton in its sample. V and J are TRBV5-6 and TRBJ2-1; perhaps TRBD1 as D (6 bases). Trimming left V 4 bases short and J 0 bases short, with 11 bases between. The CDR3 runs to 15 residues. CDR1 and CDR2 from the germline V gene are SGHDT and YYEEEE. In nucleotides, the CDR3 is TGTGCCAGCAGCCCCCCACAGGGCTCCTACAATGAGCAGTTCTTC. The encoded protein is CASSPPQGSYNEQFF.

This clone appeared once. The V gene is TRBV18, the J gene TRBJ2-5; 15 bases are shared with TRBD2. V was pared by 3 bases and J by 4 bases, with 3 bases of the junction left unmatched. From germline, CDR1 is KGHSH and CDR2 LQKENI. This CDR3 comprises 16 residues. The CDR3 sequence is CASSPMGLAGGETQYF. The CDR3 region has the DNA TGTGCCAGCTCACCGATGGGACTAGCGGGAGGAGAGACCCAGTACTTC.

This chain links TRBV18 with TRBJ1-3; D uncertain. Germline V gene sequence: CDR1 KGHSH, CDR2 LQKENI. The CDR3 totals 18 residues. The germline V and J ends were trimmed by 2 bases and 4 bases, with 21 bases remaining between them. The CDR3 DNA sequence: TGTGCCAGCTCACCAGTATCAGCGGGAGGTGGCCTCGGAAACACCATATATTTT. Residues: CASSPVSAGGGLGNTIYF.

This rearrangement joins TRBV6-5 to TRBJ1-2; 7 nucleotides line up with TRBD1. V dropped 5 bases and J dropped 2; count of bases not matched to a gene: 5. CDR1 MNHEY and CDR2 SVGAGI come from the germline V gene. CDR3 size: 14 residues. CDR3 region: CASSTRDRNYGYTF. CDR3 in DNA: TGTGCCAGCAGTACAAGGGACAGAAACTATGGCTACACCTTC.

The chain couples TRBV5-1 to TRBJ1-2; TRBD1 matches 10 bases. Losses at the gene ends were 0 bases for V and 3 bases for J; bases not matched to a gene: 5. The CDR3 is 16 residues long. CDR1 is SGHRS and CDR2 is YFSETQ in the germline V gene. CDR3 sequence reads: CASSLVRDRGDYGYTF. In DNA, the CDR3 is TGCGCCAGCAGCTTGGTACGGGACAGGGGCGACTATGGCTACACCTTC.